This passage covers 29 T cell receptor beta chains from one sample sequenced in a study of T cell repertoires in cytomegalovirus infection. TCRdb re-derived calls from the reads in MiXCR, one entry per CDR3 protein. The sample includes hundreds of thousands of distinct CDR3 sequences, roughly 34% seen only once; the top ten take around a sixth. The antigens for these receptors are not known. The source was cultured PBMCs, collected from culture after CMV antigen stimulation. These receptors originate from a human donor in good health (CMV status not recorded). Some clones in this sample may be carry-over from other donors' samples.

This clonotype was counted a few times. This chain links TRBV7-2 with TRBJ2-3; 8 positions agree with TRBD2. Trimming removed 4 bases from V and 5 bases from J; junction bases left unmatched: 5. The CDR3 has 14 amino acids. The germline V gene has CDR1 SGHTA and CDR2 FQGNSA. CDR3 protein: CASSYGLAGDTQYF. The CDR3 DNA is TGTGCCAGCAGCTACGGACTAGCAGGAGATACGCAGTATTTT.

The chain employs TRBV6-2 or TRBV6-3 and TRBJ2-5; perhaps TRBD2 as D (5 bases). V was shortened by 2 bases and J by 5 bases, with 12 bases between the two germline ends. CDR1 and CDR2 (germline): MNHEY, SVGEGT. The CDR3 is 14 amino acids. CDR3 region: CASSYPGLVETQYF. CDR3 bases: TGTGCCAGCAGTTACCCAGGACTGGTGGAGACCCAGTACTTC.

Ten or more counts support this clonotype. This chain uses TRBV7-9 with TRBJ1-6, with 8 bases matching TRBD1. Germline CDR1 is SEHNR and CDR2 is FQNEAQ (reference sequence). CDR3 size: 14 residues. Trimming took 5 bases from V and 12 from J; bases not matched to a gene: 9. The CDR3 sequence is CASSTRQGWEPLHF. The CDR3 DNA reads as TGTGCCAGCAGCACCCGACAGGGGTGGGAACCCCTCCACTTT.

The V call is TRBV27, the J call TRBJ2-7, with 7 bases fitting TRBD2. The CDR3 runs 16 residues. J was trimmed by 6 bases and V by 5 bases; bases with no gene match: 16. Germline V CDR1 and CDR2: MNHEY, SMNVEV (reference sequence). CDR3 residues: CASSPRTLREIGEQYF. CDR3 in DNA: TGTGCCAGCAGTCCCCGGACTTTGCGGGAGATTGGCGAGCAGTACTTC.

The rearrangement uses TRBV11-1 and TRBJ2-1; TRBD2 aligns across 7 bases. There are 15 residues in the CDR3. V lost 1 base, J lost 7 bases, and 7 bases stayed unmatched. In germline, CDR1 is SGHAT, CDR2 FQDESV (reference sequence). Here the CDR3 reads CASSLGAGAGNEQFF. CDR3 bases: TGTGCCAGCAGCTTAGGGGCGGGAGCAGGGAATGAGCAGTTCTTC.

In its sample, this clonotype was seen a few times. The rearrangement uses TRBV11-3 and TRBJ2-2; 9 bases align to TRBD1. There are 17 residues in the CDR3. Germline V lookup: CDR1 SGHNT, CDR2 YENEEA. Losses at the gene ends were 1 base for V and 5 bases for J; bases not matched to a gene: 8. The chain's CDR3 is CASSLGSGTGWTGELFF. The CDR3 DNA follows: TGTGCCAGCAGCTTAGGTTCCGGGACAGGGTGGACCGGGGAGCTGTTTTTT.

V and J are TRBV7-2 and TRBJ1-4, with a tentative D call TRBD1 (6 bases). Trimming pared 5 bases from V and 7 bases from J, leaving 20 bases between. CDR3 length: 16 residues. CDR1 SGHTA and CDR2 FQGNSA come from the germline V gene. Here the CDR3 DNA reads TGTGCCAGCAGCCCCCGCCTAGGGGGGGTGAGTGAAAAACTGTTTTTT. Its protein is CASSPRLGGVSEKLFF.

The chain uses TRBV28 and TRBJ1-2, with TRBD1 as a possible D gene (5 bases). Germline V gene data show CDR1 as MDHEN and CDR2 as SYDVKM. The CDR3 covers 14 residues. The V end was cut by 5 bases, the J end by 7 bases, with 17 bases between. The CDR3 protein is CASSPSRERGGYTF. CDR3 in DNA: TGTGCCAGCAGTCCCAGCAGGGAAAGGGGTGGCTACACCTTC.

This clonotype was picked up a small number of times. This chain connects TRBV6-1 to TRBJ2-1, with 7 bases fitting TRBD2. The CDR3 consists of 15 residues. V was clipped by 3 bases and J by 2 bases; unmatched bases: 4. Germline CDR1 reads MNHNS; CDR2 reads SASEGT. The CDR3: CASSDEGGPYNEQFF. CDR3 coding DNA: TGTGCCAGCAGTGACGAGGGAGGGCCCTACAATGAGCAGTTCTTC.

This clonotype was counted ten times or more. V gene TRBV12-3 or TRBV12-4 combines with J gene TRBJ1-5; D is unclear. CDR3 length: 19 residues. Trimming stripped 3 bases from V and 2 bases from J, with 23 bases between. This CDR3 is CASSLKRGQEEWGNQPQHF. The DNA of the CDR3 is TGTGCCAGCAGTTTGAAGCGTGGGCAGGAGGAATGGGGCAATCAGCCCCAGCATTTT.

This clonotype was seen ten or more times. The J gene is TRBJ2-5, the V gene TRBV7-2, with 8 bases aligning to TRBD1. This CDR3 comprises 15 residues. J lost 4 bases, V lost 7 bases, and 11 bases had no gene match. CDR1 and CDR2 from the germline V gene are SGHTA and FQGNSA. The CDR3: CASNSRGTGGETQYF. CDR3 coding DNA: TGTGCCAGCAACTCCCGCGGCACAGGGGGAGAGACCCAGTACTTC.

This clonotype was counted only a few times. This chain uses TRBV27 with TRBJ2-5; 7 positions match TRBD2. J was trimmed by 5 bases and V by 6 bases; bases with no gene match: 6. The CDR3 has 13 residues. Germline V gene lookup returns CDR1 MNHEY and CDR2 SMNVEV (reference sequence). DNA for the CDR3: TGTGCCAGCAGAAGGACTAGTTGGGAGACCCAGTACTTC. It translates to CASRRTSWETQYF.

Many counts were recorded for this clonotype. The chain carries TRBV7-2 and TRBJ2-3; D might be TRBD1 (6 bases). Germline V lookup: CDR1 SGHTA, CDR2 FQGNSA. V was pared by 3 bases and J by 2 bases, with 21 bases between. The CDR3 loop spans 18 amino acids. CDR3 sequence reads: CASSFRGALGALTDTQYF. CDR3 DNA: TGTGCCAGCAGCTTCAGGGGCGCTTTGGGAGCCCTCACAGATACGCAGTATTTT. The full variable domain, completed using reference TRBV7-2 and TRBJ2-3, is GAGVSQSPSNKVTEKGKDVELRCDPISGHTALYWYRQSLGQGLEFLIYFQGNSAPDKSGLPSDRFSAERTGGSVSTLTIQRTQQEDSAVYLCASSFRGALGALTDTQYFGPGTRLTVL.

The table lists this clonotype with a few counts. V gene TRBV7-2 combines with J gene TRBJ2-7, with D uncertain. With 5 bases removed from V and 1 base from J, the gap between germline ends came to 12 bases. Germline CDR1 reads SGHTA; CDR2 reads FQGNSA. The CDR3 consists of 14 residues. CDR3 amino acids: CASSGRALSYEQYF. The CDR3 DNA reads TGTGCCAGCAGCGGTCGTGCCCTTTCCTACGAGCAGTACTTC.

This chain uses TRBV4-1 with TRBJ1-1; D call uncertain. Deletions cut 0 bases from V and 4 bases from J, with 12 bases between. The CDR3 is 15 residues long. Germline V gives CDR1 MGHRA, CDR2 YSYEKL. CDR3 residues: CASSQESGRVTEAFF. The CDR3 DNA sequence: TGCGCCAGCAGCCAAGAGTCAGGAAGGGTCACTGAAGCTTTCTTT.

This clonotype has a handful of counts. The J gene is TRBJ1-3, the V gene TRBV20-1; D is ambiguous. CDR1 is DFQATT and CDR2 is SNEGSKA in the germline V gene (reference sequence). V was clipped by 0 bases and J by 0 bases, with 9 bases between them. The CDR3 is made up of 15 amino acids. CDR3 in amino acids: CSARDQRSSGNTIYF. In DNA, the CDR3 is TGCAGTGCTAGAGATCAGAGGAGCTCTGGAAACACCATATATTTT.

This chain joins TRBV20-1 and TRBJ1-3; perhaps TRBD1 as D (5 bases). This CDR3 region has 15 residues. The V gene's germline CDR1 is DFQATT and CDR2 SNEGSKA (reference sequence). Trimming pared 2 bases from V and 1 base from J, leaving 12 bases between. CDR3 in amino acids: CSARSGGTSGNTIYF. DNA for the CDR3: TGCAGTGCTAGATCCGGGGGGACTTCTGGAAACACCATATATTTT.

The table lists this clonotype with a few counts. V gene TRBV7-8 combines with J gene TRBJ2-3, with no clear D. The CDR3 spans 13 residues. Per the germline V gene, CDR1 is SGHVS and CDR2 is FQNEAQ. V was cut by 4 bases and J by 5 bases, with 10 bases left in between. The CDR3 here is CASSSHLVDTQYF. CDR3 coding DNA: TGTGCCAGCAGCTCTCACTTGGTAGATACGCAGTATTTT. The whole variable domain, remainder taken from reference TRBV7-8 and TRBJ2-3, is GAGVSQSPRYKVAKRGQDVALRCDPISGHVSLFWYQQALGQGPEFLTYFQNEAQLDKSGLPSDRFFAERPEGSVSTLKIQRTQQEDSAVYLCASSSHLVDTQYFGPGTRLTVL.

V is TRBV12-3 or TRBV12-4 and J is TRBJ2-1, with D hard to call. V dropped 3 bases and J dropped 10 bases, with 13 bases sitting between them. This CDR3 contains 13 residues. The CDR3 reads CASSLGPRREQFF. The CDR3 DNA is TGTGCCAGCAGTTTGGGCCCCCGCCGGGAGCAGTTCTTC.

Notes on this clonotype: A single base separates this from a much larger clone, so it may be a read error. CDR3 sequence reads: CASSLDSPVYNEQLF. The CDR3, as DNA: TGTGCCAGCAGCTTAGACAGCCCCGTCTACAATGAGCAGTTGTTC. The rearrangement uses TRBV7-2 and TRBJ2-1; D not certain. Germline V gene data show CDR1 as SGHTA and CDR2 as FQGNSA. The CDR3 has 15 amino acids.

V usage is TRBV20-1 and J usage is TRBJ2-5; D not resolved. Trimming removed 5 bases from V and 0 bases from J, with 7 bases in between. Germline V gene data show CDR1 as DFQATT and CDR2 as SNEGSKA (reference sequence). This CDR3 is 12 amino acids long. CDR3 amino acids: CSAPKNQETQYF. The CDR3 nucleotides read TGCAGTGCTCCTAAGAACCAAGAGACCCAGTACTTC.

This clonotype was counted once. CDR3 nucleotides: TGTGCCACCTCGGACAGGGGAAACACCGGGGAGCTGTTTTTT. Its protein product is CATSDRGNTGELFF. The chain joins TRBV19 to TRBJ2-2; 9 bases line up with TRBD1. The CDR3 extends over 14 amino acids. The trim removed 10 bases at V and 2 bases at J, leaving 5 bases unmatched. Germline loops: CDR1 LNHDA, CDR2 SQIVND (reference sequence).

The chain uses TRBV7-9 and TRBJ1-1; no firm D call. This CDR3 comprises 14 residues. Germline loops: CDR1 SEHNR, CDR2 FQNEAQ (reference sequence). Trimming removed 5 bases from V and 4 bases from J, with 14 bases in between. The CDR3 sequence is CASSQSYSGTEAFF. DNA of the CDR3: TGTGCCAGCAGCCAGTCCTATTCCGGCACTGAAGCTTTCTTT.

The CDR3 loop reads CASTKSQAIANYGYTF. The CDR3 region has the DNA TGTGCCAGCACTAAATCTCAAGCCATAGCTAACTATGGCTACACCTTC. The chain joins TRBV27 to TRBJ1-2; no clear D. Germline CDR1 and CDR2: MNHEY and SMNVEV (reference sequence). V shed 7 bases and J shed 0 bases, with 18 bases lying between them. This CDR3 has 16 residues.

The chain links TRBV6-1 to TRBJ1-1; possible D gene TRBD1, 5 bases. CDR3 size: 14 residues. Germline V gene sequence: CDR1 MNHNS, CDR2 SASEGT. With 11 bases removed from V and 0 bases from J, the gap between germline ends came to 16 bases. CDR3 bases: TGTGCCTCAAGCGAGACAGCCTTGAACACTGAAGCTTTCTTT. Its translation: CASSETALNTEAFF.

At least ten counts were recorded for this clonotype. The J gene is TRBJ2-1, the V gene TRBV7-6; 11 bases map to TRBD2. The CDR3 totals 17 residues. Losses at the gene ends were 0 bases for V and 0 bases for J; bases not matched to a gene: 1. Germline CDR1 SGHVS, CDR2 FNYEAQ. The CDR3 DNA sequence: TGTGCCAGCAGCTTAGCAACTAGCGGGAGCTCCTACAATGAGCAGTTCTTC. Protein sequence: CASSLATSGSSYNEQFF.

This chain links TRBV6-1 with TRBJ2-2, with D perhaps matching TRBD1 (5 bases). Germline values: CDR1 MNHNS, CDR2 SASEGT. V lost 7 bases, J lost 0 bases, and 9 bases lay in between. The CDR3 extends over 14 amino acids. CDR3 nucleotide sequence: TGTGCCAGCATATCAGGGACGAACACCGGGGAGCTGTTTTTT. Translation gives CASISGTNTGELFF.

In its sample, this clonotype was seen once. The chain uses TRBV29-1 and TRBJ1-1; perhaps TRBD1 as D (5 bases). V was clipped by 6 bases and J by 1 base, with 12 bases between them. The CDR3 length is 13 residues. The V gene's germline CDR1 is SQVTM and CDR2 ANQGSEA. CDR3 coding DNA: TGCAGCGTCGGGACGGGGGAGAACACTGAAGCTTTCTTT. Translated: CSVGTGENTEAFF.

CDR3 in amino acids: CASSLLAGGAGANVLTF. The CDR3 nucleotides read TGTGCCAGCAGCTTACTGGCGGGAGGCGCTGGGGCCAACGTCCTGACTTTC. This chain uses TRBV5-4 with TRBJ2-6; 8 positions match TRBD2. CDR1 SGHNT and CDR2 YYREEE come from the germline V gene (reference sequence). V gave up 2 bases and J gave up 2 bases; unmatched junction bases: 6. This CDR3 contains 17 residues.